The 28 T cell receptor beta chains presented below share a single source sample, sequenced in a study of blood T cell repertoires in COVID-19. Some clones are missing from TCRdb's copy, which holds only in-frame ones; the method was immunoSEQ multiplex PCR. The data contain around 160,000 clones, roughly 87% of them singletons. The sequenced sample was PBMCs or T cells enriched from blood (not recorded which). The source of these receptors is a woman in her thirties or forties who had been exposed to COVID-19.

The chain is built from TRBV9 and TRBJ1-3, with 7 bases identical to TRBD1. V dropped 0 bases and J dropped 8; count of bases not matched to a gene: 8. This CDR3 has 15 residues. Germline loops: CDR1 SGDLS, CDR2 YYNGEE. CDR3 nucleotide sequence: TGTGCCAGCAGCGTAGCTACGACAGGGTTTGACACCATATATTTT. Translating gives CASSVATTGFDTIYF.

The chain uses TRBV6-1 and TRBJ1-4, with a weak D call TRBD1 (5 bases). Germline CDR1 is MNHNS and CDR2 is SASEGT. Trimming removed 3 bases at V and 5 bases at J, with 13 bases between. CDR3 length equals 15 residues. The CDR3 bases are TGTGCCAGCAGTGATAGCCTCCGGGGGAATGAAAAACTGTTTTTT. Amino acid sequence: CASSDSLRGNEKLFF.

The gene calls are TRBV11-2 and TRBJ2-7; possibly TRBD1 for D (5 bases). V gave up 6 bases and J gave up 3 bases, with 18 bases separating them. CDR1 is SGHAT, CDR2 FQNNGV, per germline. This CDR3 spans 15 amino acids. The CDR3 loop reads CASSSQGQTDYEQYF. The DNA of the CDR3 is TGTGCCAGCAGTTCCCAAGGACAAACAGACTACGAGCAGTACTTC.

The rearrangement links TRBV19 to TRBJ2-1; 8 bases map to TRBD2. This CDR3 region has 12 residues. Germline V gene lookup returns CDR1 LNHDA and CDR2 SQIVND (reference sequence). In nucleotides, the CDR3 is TGTACTGTAGCGGGAAAAGGGAATGAGCAGTTCTTC. This gives the protein CTVAGKGNEQFF.

The count of this clone is one. The chain carries TRBV4-1 and TRBJ1-2; 7 bases fit TRBD1. This CDR3 is 15 amino acids long. The ends lost 3 bases at V and 5 bases at J; junction bases unmatched: 9. Germline V gene lookup returns CDR1 MGHRA and CDR2 YSYEKL. CDR3 sequence: CASSQPLTGTYGYTF. The CDR3 DNA is TGCGCCAGCAGCCAGCCTTTGACAGGGACGTATGGCTACACCTTC.

This clone showed up just a few times. This chain connects TRBV7-2 to TRBJ2-7; 12 positions agree with TRBD2. The length of the CDR3 is 16 residues. From germline, CDR1 is SGHTA and CDR2 FQGNSA. V was clipped by 7 bases and J by 3 bases; unmatched bases: 10. For the CDR3, the DNA is TGTGCCAGCACCCAAATGACTAGCGGGGGCAACTACGAGCAGTACTTC. As protein: CASTQMTSGGNYEQYF.

The V and J genes are TRBV4-3 and TRBJ2-1; 10 nucleotides line up with TRBD2. V lost 0 bases to trimming and J lost 2 bases; unmatched junction nucleotides: 10. The CDR3 has 19 amino acids. Germline V CDR1 and CDR2: LGHNA, YSLEER. The chain's CDR3 is CASSQDWASGSSTYNEQFF. DNA of the CDR3: TGCGCCAGCAGCCAAGATTGGGCTAGCGGGAGTAGCACCTACAATGAGCAGTTCTTC.

The chain has TRBV7-9 and TRBJ1-4; 7 nucleotides align to TRBD1. Germline V CDR1 and CDR2: SEHNR, FQNEAQ (reference sequence). The ends lost 4 bases at V and 8 bases at J; junction bases unmatched: 13. The CDR3 is 16 amino acids. The CDR3 bases are TGTGCCAGCAGCTCTGGACGGGGACAGACGGGGGAAAAACTGTTTTTT. It yields the protein CASSSGRGQTGEKLFF.

The chain carries TRBV27 and TRBJ2-7; D uncertain. Germline V gives CDR1 MNHEY, CDR2 SMNVEV (reference sequence). The CDR3 is 14 amino acids. Trimming took off 3 bases at V and 2 bases at J, with 11 bases between the two ends. Written as DNA, the CDR3 is TGTGCCAGCAGTTTCAGCAGGTCAACCTACGAGCAGTACTTC. Its translation is CASSFSRSTYEQYF.

This clone was seen a single time. The J gene is TRBJ1-1, the V gene TRBV19; D unresolved. Germline lookup yields CDR1 LNHDA and CDR2 SQIVND (reference sequence). V lost 3 bases and J lost 0, with 8 bases in between. The CDR3 has 14 residues. CDR3 sequence reads: CASSIGGMNTEAFF. CDR3 nucleotides: TGTGCCAGTAGTATTGGAGGAATGAACACTGAAGCTTTCTTT.

The V and J genes are TRBV7-3 and TRBJ1-3, with D perhaps TRBD1 (5 bases). CDR1 SGHTA and CDR2 FQGTGA come from the germline V gene. Trimming removed 4 bases at V and 2 bases at J, with 12 bases between. The CDR3 has 15 residues. This CDR3 is CASSSNDSPGNTIYF. CDR3 nucleotides: TGTGCCAGCAGCTCCAATGACAGCCCTGGAAACACCATATATTTT.

This clone was counted once. The chain joins TRBV29-1 to TRBJ2-5; TRBD2 matches at 14 bases. With V trimmed by 1 base and J by 5 bases, 3 bases remained unmatched. CDR3 length: 15 amino acids. CDR1 is SQVTM, CDR2 ANQGSEA, per germline. The CDR3, as DNA: TGCAGCGTTGAAGGGGGACTAGCGGGAGTGGAGACCCAGTACTTC. It codes for CSVEGGLAGVETQYF.

The chain joins TRBV6-2 or TRBV6-3 to TRBJ2-5, with TRBD2 identical over 13 bases. Germline assignment: CDR1 MNHEY and CDR2 SVGEGT. CDR3 length equals 17 residues. Trimming took 5 bases from V and 5 from J; bases not matched to a gene: 11. CDR3 nucleotides: TGTGCCAGCAGTCTATTGTCGACTAGCGGGGGGTCGGAGACCCAGTACTTC. Translated: CASSLLSTSGGSETQYF.

The genes are TRBV6-5 and TRBJ1-1, with TRBD1 matching over 9 bases. This CDR3 spans 15 amino acids. Germline CDR1 reads MNHEY; CDR2 reads SVGAGI. V lost 5 bases to trimming and J lost 4 bases; unmatched junction nucleotides: 8. The CDR3 coding sequence is TGTGCCAGCAGTAGGACAGGGGAGGGTGGCACTGAAGCTTTCTTT. It is translated as CASSRTGEGGTEAFF.

This chain joins TRBV11-3 and TRBJ1-1; no clear D gene. The CDR3 consists of 15 residues. CDR1 SGHNT and CDR2 YENEEA come from the germline V gene. V dropped 1 base and J dropped 1 base, with 10 bases sitting between them. CDR3 region: CASSLVGLTNTEAFF. In DNA, the CDR3 is TGTGCCAGCAGCTTAGTTGGACTTACGAACACTGAAGCTTTCTTT.

This chain uses TRBV5-6 with TRBJ2-3; a weak D match, TRBD1 (6 bases). Per the germline V gene, CDR1 is SGHDT and CDR2 is YYEEEE. The CDR3 spans 13 residues. V was trimmed by 4 bases and J by 5 bases, leaving 11 bases between them. The CDR3: CASSRQEGDTQYF. CDR3 bases: TGTGCCAGCAGCCGACAGGAAGGAGATACGCAGTATTTT. The full variable domain, rest sourced from reference TRBV5-6 and TRBJ2-3, is DAGVTQSPTHLIKTRGQQVTLRCSPKSGHDTVSWYQQALGQGPQFIFQYYEEEERQRGNFPDRFSGHQFPNYSSELNVNALLLGDSALYLCASSRQEGDTQYFGPGTRLTVL.

The J gene is TRBJ2-3, the V gene TRBV7-3, with 12 bases lining up with TRBD2. The CDR3 contains 15 residues. Trimming removed 5 bases from V and 4 bases from J; junction bases left unmatched: 4. CDR1 is SGHTA, CDR2 FQGTGA, per germline. The CDR3 bases are TGTGCCAGCAGCCGAACTAGCGGGGGGCCAGATACGCAGTATTTT. It encodes CASSRTSGGPDTQYF.

This sequence joins TRBV19 and TRBJ2-5; weak D call: TRBD1 (6 bases). V was cut by 2 bases and J by 1 base, with 8 bases left in between. The CDR3 has 14 residues. The germline V gene has CDR1 LNHDA and CDR2 SQIVND (reference sequence). The CDR3 coding sequence is TGTGCCAGTAGTATAACGGACAGCCAAGAGACCCAGTACTTC. It yields the protein CASSITDSQETQYF.

V usage is TRBV28 and J usage is TRBJ2-2; 10 bases line up with TRBD1. J was trimmed by 6 bases and V by 5 bases; bases with no gene match: 0. Per germline, CDR1 MDHEN and CDR2 SYDVKM. The CDR3 is 13 residues long. The DNA of the CDR3 is TGTGCCAGCAGTGACAGGGGGCCCGGGGAGCTGTTTTTT. Translated, it gives CASSDRGPGELFF.

The J gene is TRBJ2-2, the V gene TRBV10-3; tentative D call: TRBD1 (5 bases). Germline V gives CDR1 ENHRY, CDR2 SYGVKD. The CDR3 spans 16 residues. V lost 2 bases, J lost 1 base, and 11 bases lay in between. The CDR3: CAISEPQGLNTGELFF. The CDR3 region has the DNA TGTGCCATCAGTGAGCCCCAGGGTCTGAACACCGGGGAGCTGTTTTTT.

The rearrangement joins TRBV29-1 to TRBJ2-2; no firm D call. With 5 bases removed from V and 0 bases from J, the gap between germline ends came to 10 bases. The germline CDR1 and CDR2 sequences are SQVTM and ANQGSEA. The CDR3 totals 14 residues. CDR3 residues: CSVIADANTGELFF. CDR3 DNA sequence: TGCAGCGTTATAGCTGACGCGAACACCGGGGAGCTGTTTTTT.

The gene calls are TRBV10-2 and TRBJ2-1; tentatively, D is TRBD2 (6 bases). Germline V gene lookup returns CDR1 WSHSY and CDR2 SAAADI. The V gene lost 2 bases and the J gene lost 2 bases, with 22 bases spanning the gap. The CDR3 has 19 residues. The CDR3 loop is CASSERITGTRRAYNEQFF. As DNA, the CDR3 is TGCGCCAGCAGTGAGCGAATTACCGGGACTCGCAGGGCCTACAATGAGCAGTTCTTC.

This clone showed up just once. The chain uses TRBV9 and TRBJ1-2; D unresolved. The CDR3 covers 14 residues. Trimming removed 1 base at V and 7 bases at J, with 14 bases between. Germline V gene data show CDR1 as SGDLS and CDR2 as YYNGEE. In DNA form, the CDR3 reads TGTGCCAGCAGCGTATCGGATCTAGGCCCTGGCTACACCTTC. Its translation is CASSVSDLGPGYTF.

Worth noting for this clone: A read error is possible here, since a much larger clone lies one base away. The chain links TRBV6-5 to TRBJ2-5, with TRBD1 matching 10 bases. The CDR3 extends over 15 amino acids. Germline V gives CDR1 MNHEY, CDR2 SVGAGI. V was pared by 6 bases and J by 9 bases, with 13 bases of the junction left unmatched. The CDR3, as DNA: TGTGCCAGCAGAGGATTGGGACAGGGGAGGGAGGCCCAGTACTTC. Its protein is CASRGLGQGREAQYF.

The chain links TRBV10-3 to TRBJ2-7, with D possibly TRBD2 on 6 matching bases. Trimming left V 6 bases short and J 0 bases short, with 15 bases between. CDR1 and CDR2 from the germline V gene are ENHRY and SYGVKD. The CDR3 has 15 amino acids. The CDR3 is CAIREGPANSYEQYF. CDR3 coding DNA: TGTGCCATCAGGGAGGGGCCAGCTAACTCCTACGAGCAGTACTTC.

This chain links TRBV10-3 with TRBJ2-3; maybe TRBD1 (6 bases). Trimming removed 4 bases at V and 2 bases at J, with 10 bases between. The CDR3 runs to 14 residues. In germline, CDR1 is ENHRY, CDR2 SYGVKD. Here the CDR3 DNA reads TGTGCCATCAGTGGAGGGGGAAACACAGATACGCAGTATTTT. Protein sequence: CAISGGGNTDTQYF.

V and J are TRBV10-3 and TRBJ2-7; D is unresolved. This CDR3 has 12 residues. Trimming took 4 bases from V and 6 from J, leaving 10 bases between them. The germline gives CDR1 ENHRY, CDR2 SYGVKD. CDR3 residues: CAISGEIGEQYF. CDR3 sequence (DNA): TGTGCCATCAGTGGAGAGATTGGCGAGCAGTACTTC.

This clone has just a few counts. The V gene is TRBV6-5, the J gene TRBJ1-5, with TRBD1 identical over 7 bases. The CDR3 loop spans 15 amino acids. J was trimmed by 6 bases and V by 0 bases; bases with no gene match: 5. The germline CDR1 and CDR2 sequences are MNHEY and SVGAGI. Written as DNA, the CDR3 is TGTGCCAGCAGTTACTCAGGGGGCGTTCCTCAGCCCCAGCATTTT. Translating it yields CASSYSGGVPQPQHF.